This T cell receptor beta chain was documented in a study of chemoradiotherapy in HPV16-positive cancers. Turning to the study itself: Candidate HPV-specific T-cell clones and common TCR motifs came from functional assays in a couple of HPV16-positive patients.

The protocol was immunoSEQ multiplex PCR, while the TCRdb copy is restricted to in-frame clones and leaves out a portion. Here the sample spans around 6,400 clones, 70% to 75% being singletons. Germline V gene data show CDR1 as LGHNA and CDR2 as YNFKEQ. The J segment lost 10 bases and the V segment lost 1 base, leaving 11 bases of the junction unmatched. The CDR3 consists of 18 residues. This clone appeared once. Its target is not known. Samples were taken several times over chemoradiotherapy. Regarding the study as a whole: In HPV16-positive patients, HPV-responsive T-cell expansion tracked better recurrence-free survival.

Sample collection was performed from a patient who underwent chemoradiotherapy. The chain joins TRBV4-2 to TRBJ2-1; 15 bases are a match to TRBD2. The clonotype comes from a human donor with HPV-associated anogenital cancer. For the CDR3, the DNA is TGTGCCAGCAGCCAAGGGACTAGCGGGGGGGCCGGAAATCGGGAGCAGTTCTTC. This sequence encodes CASSQGTSGGAGNREQFF.